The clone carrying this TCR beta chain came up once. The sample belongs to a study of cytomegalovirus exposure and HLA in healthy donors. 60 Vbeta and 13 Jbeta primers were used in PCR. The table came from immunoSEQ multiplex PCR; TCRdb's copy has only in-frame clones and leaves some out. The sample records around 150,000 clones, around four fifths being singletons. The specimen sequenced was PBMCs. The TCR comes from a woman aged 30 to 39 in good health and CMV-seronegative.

CDR3 bases: TGCGCCAGCAGCTTGGAAGAGGGCACAGATACGCAGTATTTT. Residues: CASSLEEGTDTQYF. This chain uses TRBV5-1 with TRBJ2-3; D call uncertain. The CDR3 loop spans 14 amino acids. Germline V CDR1 and CDR2: SGHRS, YFSETQ. V dropped 0 bases and J dropped 1 base, with 6 bases sitting between them.